The source of this TCR beta chain is a study of T cells in Graves' hyperthyroidism and ophthalmopathy. The CDR3 totals 18 residues. Germline V CDR1 and CDR2: SGHRS, YFSETQ. This clonotype was counted a single time. One end of the junction varies from germline; a read error may be responsible. RNA transcripts were the template for amplifying TCR beta CDR3 regions. Primed by the HTBI set, a first-round RT-PCR was run on the TCR CDR3. TCRdb reprocessed the multiplex PCR reads with MiXCR, giving one entry per CDR3 protein. Among approximately 530,000 distinct CDR3 sequences, 15% to 20% were seen once, and the ten largest hold 47%.

The sequence came from a man aged 40-49 years with Graves' ophthalmopathy. The chain joins TRBV5-1 to TRBJ2-6, with 9 bases aligning to TRBD1. The sample consisted of blood. CDR3 sequence (DNA): TGCGCCAGCAGCTTCGGGACAGGGTTTAACTCTGGTGCCAACGTCCTGACTTTC. It yields the protein CASSFGTGFNSGANVLTF.